What follows is one T cell receptor (beta chain) and its context. Its antigen is still unknown. Base qualities are not recorded, but no much larger clone differs from it by a single base. V is shortened by 1 base, J by 6 bases, and the region joining them spans 10 bases. The germline V gene supplies CDR1 SGHDT and CDR2 YYEEEE. The CDR3 goes from the cysteine to the phenylalanine over 14 residues. Just the 42-base CDR3 DNA is kept, in frame starting at base 1. This sample was included in a study of shared clonotypes between healthy human individuals (dated by TCRdb to 2018 to 2021). Background on the whole study: The cohort comprised a couple of women and a few men aged 18 to 49 years. Each donor's leukapheresis produced roughly between about 0.9 and 9.5 billion PBMCs. To estimate repertoire size and how much clonotype sharing occurs between individuals, the study deeply sequenced the blood TCR repertoires of five or six healthy adults. Libraries were prepared and TCR repertoires were sequenced by different laboratories using diverse techniques, in order to increase sequencing depth and limit assay-specific biases. Per donor, three plates each were used for CD4 naive and CD4 memory, two for CD8 naive, and one for CD8 memory. Broader findings and caveats from the paper: Estimated clonotype richness was generally larger for naive than for memory subsets. Incomplete sequencing was indicated by rarefaction of sorted-subset datasets, despite the large sequencing depth. Sharing across several donors was observed for around 5% of naive CD4, 3% to 3.5% of naive CD8, over 2% of memory CD4, and about 0.38% of memory CD8 clonotypes. Sampling was restricted to blood, and TCR repertoires in tissues likely differ from the TCR repertoires found in blood. Pairwise subsampling led to the expectation that sequencing depth would affect the degree of clonotype sharing among donors. Clonotypes shared by all four sorted-subset donors showed higher generation probabilities than non-shared clonotypes. The small number of donors limited the genetic and exposure-history diversity represented.

The donors were healthy, HIV-negative adults who had no recently reported acute infections or vaccinations. Only Caucasian adults living in Nashville, Tennessee, USA were represented among the donors. CD4+ T cells were enriched through magnetic negative selection, after which naive cells were positively selected on CD45RA and the remaining negative fraction served as the memory subset. Blood was obtained by leukapheresis, after which PBMCs were separated by Ficoll-Histopaque density gradient centrifugation and cryopreserved in liquid nitrogen vapor phase. Purity and quantity of every magnetically sorted T cell population were checked by analytical flow cytometry. Genomic DNA was isolated from each sorted fraction and quantified by UV absorbance on a Nanodrop 2000c. TCR CDR3 regions were amplified from genomic DNA by multiplex PCR using the deep immunoSEQ assay. For each cell subset, the extracted genomic DNA was distributed evenly across all wells of several immunoSEQ 96-well plates, and each plate served as one replicate. For sorted subsets, 200 ng of genomic DNA, equivalent to about 30,000 T cell genomes, went into each replicate PCR. The purified libraries were quantified using a Qubit 3.0 fluorometer, sized with a Bioanalyzer 2100, and then quantified again using the KAPA Library Quantification kit. Each immunoSEQ 96-well plate was sequenced on its own single-read 150-cycle Illumina NextSeq 550 flow cell. As for the original processing: Because the immunoSEQ output included only junctional sequences and no quality scores, the filtering could not be the same as the filtering used for full-length reads. To assign V/J genes and CDR3, sequences were annotated using PyIR, a Python wrapper for IgBLAST v1.9, with IMGT germline references. Any read was removed if the V/J assignment was weak (E-value above 1e-6), the CDR3 was missing, or the read contained stop codons, out-of-frame junctions, or ambiguous translated residues. V3J clonotypes were defined as sequences sharing the same inferred V gene, J gene, and CDR3 amino acid sequence. Percentage overlap between repertoires was calculated by dividing the number of shared unique clonotypes by the size of the smaller repertoire. Richness of each repertoire was evaluated using RTK rarefaction, the Chao1 estimator, and Recon v2.1 estimates of unobserved clonotypes. Generation probabilities for all TCRbeta clonotypes obtained by the gDNA method from several donors were computed using OLGA. TCRdb obtained this table from immuneACCESS and retained in-frame rearrangements with V and J assigned. These tables miss some clones; where compared with another copy, unresolved V genes account for less than half of the shortfall, and the remainder is unexplained. V, J and clone size are taken as reported in that table, and D and trimming were inferred from the DNA itself. This sample is represented by millions of clones; about 92% of them were singletons. The leading ten clones occupy 0.39% of the sample.

The TCR was taken from a man aged 18-30 years in good health. Some clones in this sample may be carry-over from other donors' samples. The chain employs TRBV5-6 and TRBJ2-2, with the D segment identity uncertain. Input material: naive CD4+ T cells from PBMCs. Per the publication, the cell subset or site label means: CD45RA+ positively selected. The CDR3 corresponds to CASSLILFSGELFF. The sequenced DNA: TGTGCCAGCAGCTTGATTCTTTTTTCCGGGGAGCTGTTTTTT.